These 14 T cell receptor beta chains were sequenced from one sample in a study of spatial heterogeneity in lung cancer. Each CDR3 protein is one row after TCRdb ran MiXCR on the 5' RACE reads. This table has tens of thousands of distinct CDR3 sequences, approximately 12% appearing once. Specified time point: sample taken at primary tumor resection. The sequences come from PBMCs, collected at surgery. These receptors all come from a male donor with early-stage non-small cell lung cancer.

The chain combines TRBV2 with TRBJ1-1; D unclear. V dropped 8 bases and J dropped 0 bases, with 19 bases sitting between them. The CDR3 covers 16 residues. Per the germline V gene, CDR1 is SNHLY and CDR2 is FYNNEI. The chain's CDR3 is CASLSRARPMNTEAFF. CDR3 sequence (DNA): TGTGCCAGCCTGTCCCGAGCTCGTCCCATGAACACTGAAGCTTTCTTT.

The V and J genes are TRBV3-1 and TRBJ1-2; D ambiguous. The germline CDR1 and CDR2 sequences are LGHDT and YNNKEL (reference sequence). With 1 base removed from V and 3 bases from J, the gap between germline ends came to 18 bases. This CDR3 contains 17 residues. The CDR3 sequence is CASSQVKNGLTYYGYTF. CDR3 DNA: TGTGCCAGCAGCCAAGTCAAGAATGGCCTAACTTACTATGGCTACACCTTC.

The rearrangement uses TRBV9 and TRBJ2-1, with 7 nucleotides matching TRBD2. The germline V gene has CDR1 SGDLS and CDR2 YYNGEE. The CDR3 consists of 13 residues. V shed 2 bases and J 8 bases; nucleotides not matched to a gene: 4. Here the CDR3 DNA reads TGTGCCAGCAGCGTCAGGGCGGGGGATGAGCAGTTCTTC. Amino acid sequence: CASSVRAGDEQFF.

The V gene is TRBV18, the J gene TRBJ2-1; 9 bases line up with TRBD2. The CDR3 has 16 amino acids. The V gene's germline CDR1 is KGHSH and CDR2 LQKENI. V lost 1 base, J lost 5 bases, and 6 bases stayed unmatched. CDR3 DNA sequence: TGTGCCAGCTCACCACGTTCGGCTAGCGGGGACAATGAGCAGTTCTTC. Encoded protein: CASSPRSASGDNEQFF.

There are a few counts of this clonotype. The rearrangement uses TRBV29-1 and TRBJ2-7; 9 bases match TRBD1. Per germline, CDR1 SQVTM and CDR2 ANQGSEA. The CDR3 contains 17 residues. With 4 bases clipped from V and 4 bases from J, the junction kept 17 bases outside the gene matches. CDR3 nucleotide sequence: TGCAGCGTTGTAACCCCACAGGGGGCTGGAAGACAATACGAGCAGTACTTC. Translated, it gives CSVVTPQGAGRQYEQYF.

The V gene is TRBV11-1, the J gene TRBJ2-7, with unresolved D. This CDR3 has 14 residues. CDR1 SGHAT and CDR2 FQDESV come from the germline V gene (reference sequence). Trimming cost V 1 base and J 1 base, with 8 bases left between them. CDR3 DNA sequence: TGTGCCAGCAGCTTAGTAGACAAATCCTACGAGCAGTACTTC. It codes for CASSLVDKSYEQYF.

The chain recombines TRBV7-3 with TRBJ1-1, with D possibly matching TRBD1 (5 bases). This CDR3 has 14 amino acids. The V end was cut by 5 bases, the J end by 4 bases, with 14 bases between. Germline assignment: CDR1 SGHTA and CDR2 FQGTGA. CDR3 coding DNA: TGTGCCAGCAGCCCTACTGTTGGGGGCACTGAAGCTTTCTTT. It specifies CASSPTVGGTEAFF.

This clonotype turned up a few times. The chain carries TRBV29-1 and TRBJ2-2, with D uncertain. Germline CDR1 reads SQVTM; CDR2 reads ANQGSEA. Trimming pared 4 bases from V and 6 bases from J, leaving 9 bases between. The CDR3 extends over 12 amino acids. In nucleotides, the CDR3 is TGCAGCGTTGTAGGTCTCCCCGGGGAGCTGTTTTTT. This encodes CSVVGLPGELFF.

The chain is built from TRBV5-1 and TRBJ2-1; 9 nucleotides line up with TRBD1. The V gene end was trimmed by 6 bases and the J gene end by 5 bases; junction bases not matched to a gene: 9. The CDR3 runs 15 residues. In germline, CDR1 is SGHRS, CDR2 YFSETQ. The CDR3 here is CASTNHRGRDNEQFF. The CDR3, as DNA: TGCGCCAGCACAAACCACAGGGGGCGTGACAATGAGCAGTTCTTC.

This clonotype was counted only a few times. The V gene is TRBV18, the J gene TRBJ2-6; 7 bases line up with TRBD2. The CDR3 spans 17 residues. CDR1 and CDR2 (germline): KGHSH, LQKENI. V lost 10 bases, J lost 1 base, and 13 bases stayed unmatched. CDR3 DNA: TGTGCCACCCCATCGGGAGGTCTTATATCTGGGGCCAACGTCCTGACTTTC. This codes for CATPSGGLISGANVLTF.

In this sample, this clonotype turned up a few times. The chain carries TRBV7-9 and TRBJ1-5; TRBD1 aligns across 9 bases. The germline V gene encodes CDR1 SEHNR and CDR2 FQNEAQ (reference sequence). V shed 10 bases, J shed 0 bases, and the junction held 4 bases outside the gene matches. The CDR3 extends over 14 amino acids. CDR3 sequence reads: CATQGAYSNQPQHF. The CDR3 nucleotides read TGTGCCACACAGGGGGCCTATAGCAATCAGCCCCAGCATTTT.

This clonotype was found a few times. This rearrangement joins TRBV7-2 to TRBJ1-2; TRBD1 matches 7 bases. The CDR3 is 16 residues long. The ends lost 4 bases at V and 5 bases at J; junction bases unmatched: 13. CDR1 and CDR2 from the germline V gene are SGHTA and FQGNSA. This chain's CDR3 is CASSSETGKYMYGYTF. The CDR3 region has the DNA TGTGCCAGCAGCTCGGAGACAGGGAAATATATGTATGGCTACACCTTC.

The chain joins TRBV9 to TRBJ1-2; maybe TRBD1 (6 bases). Trimming took off 4 bases at V and 7 bases at J, with 17 bases between the two ends. This CDR3 contains 14 residues. From germline, CDR1 is SGDLS and CDR2 YYNGEE. This CDR3 reads CASSPSGRGSGYTF. The CDR3 coding sequence is TGTGCCAGCAGCCCTAGTGGTAGGGGGAGTGGCTACACCTTC.

CDR3 amino acids: CASSLGHLGTQYF. The CDR3 region has the DNA TGTGCCAGCAGCCTCGGACACCTTGGGACCCAGTACTTC. This chain uses TRBV7-2 with TRBJ2-5; possible D gene TRBD1, 5 bases. The V gene's germline CDR1 is SGHTA and CDR2 FQGNSA. Trimming shortened V by 5 bases and J by 7 bases, and 14 bases separated the two germline ends. This CDR3 contains 13 residues.